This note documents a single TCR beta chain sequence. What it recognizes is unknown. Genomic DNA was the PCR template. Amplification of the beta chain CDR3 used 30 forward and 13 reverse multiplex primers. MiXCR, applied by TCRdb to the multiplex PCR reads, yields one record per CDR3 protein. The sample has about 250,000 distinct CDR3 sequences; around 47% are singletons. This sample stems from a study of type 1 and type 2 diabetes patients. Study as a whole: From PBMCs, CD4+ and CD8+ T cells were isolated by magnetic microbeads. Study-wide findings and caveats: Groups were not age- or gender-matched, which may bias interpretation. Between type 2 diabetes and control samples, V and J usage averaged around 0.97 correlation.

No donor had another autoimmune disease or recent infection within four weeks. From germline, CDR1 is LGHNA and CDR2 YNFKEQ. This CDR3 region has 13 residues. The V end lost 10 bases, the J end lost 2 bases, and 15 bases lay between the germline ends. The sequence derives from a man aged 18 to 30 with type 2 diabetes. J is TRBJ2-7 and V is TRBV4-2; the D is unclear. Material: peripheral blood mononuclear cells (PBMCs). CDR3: CAIAAGPTYEQYF. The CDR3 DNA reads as TGTGCCATCGCAGCCGGGCCCACCTACGAGCAGTACTTC.